This TCR beta chain was recorded in a study of CD8 T cells in Susac syndrome. A quantity of about 0.5 to 1 ug RNA underwent reverse transcription using random hexamers. TCRdb re-derived calls from the immunoSEQ multiplex PCR reads in MiXCR, one entry per CDR3 protein. Of some 150,000 distinct CDR3 sequences listed, 95% are singletons. The CDR3 is 17 residues long. V lost 3 bases, J lost 4 bases, and 9 bases stayed unmatched. Germline loops: CDR1 MGHDK, CDR2 SYGVNS. The chain has TRBV25-1 and TRBJ1-5; the match to TRBD1 covers 10 bases. The clonotype was recovered from a human donor with Susac syndrome. Sequencing was performed on CD4+ T cells from PBMCs. The CDR3 nucleotides are TGTGCCAGCAGTGACTCTAGGACAGGGGGAAGAAATCAGCCCCAGCATTTT. Amino acid sequence: CASSDSRTGGRNQPQHF.